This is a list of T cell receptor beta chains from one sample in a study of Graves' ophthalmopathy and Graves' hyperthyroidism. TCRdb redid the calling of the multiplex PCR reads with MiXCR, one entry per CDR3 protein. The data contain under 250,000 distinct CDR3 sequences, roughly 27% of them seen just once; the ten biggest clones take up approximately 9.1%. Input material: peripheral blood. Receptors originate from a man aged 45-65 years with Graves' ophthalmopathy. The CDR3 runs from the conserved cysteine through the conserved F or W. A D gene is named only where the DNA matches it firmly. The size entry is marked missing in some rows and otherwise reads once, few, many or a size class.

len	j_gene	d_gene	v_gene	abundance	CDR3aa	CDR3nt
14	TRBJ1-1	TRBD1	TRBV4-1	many	CASSHPGQGPEAFF	TGCGCCAGCAGCCACCCGGGACAGGGGCCTGAAGCTTTCTTT
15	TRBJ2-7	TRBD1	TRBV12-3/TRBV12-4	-	CASSFLLGTGYEQYF	TGTGCCAGCAGTTTTCTTTTAGGGACAGGGTACGAGCAGTACTTC
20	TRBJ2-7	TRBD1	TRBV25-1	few	CASSEYVEGQGGLKSSEQYF	TGTGCCAGCAGTGAATACGTCGAGGGACAGGGTGGGCTAAAATCTTCCGAGCAGTACTTC
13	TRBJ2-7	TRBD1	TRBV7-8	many	CASSWDRTYEQYF	TGTGCCAGCAGCTGGGACAGAACCTACGAGCAGTACTTC
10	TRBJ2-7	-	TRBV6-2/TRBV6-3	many	CASSYGKQYF	TGTGCCAGCAGTTACGGGAAGCAGTACTTC
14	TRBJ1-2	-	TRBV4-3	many	CASSPSVGDYGYTF	TGCGCCAGCAGCCCCTCGGTGGGGGACTATGGCTACACCTTC
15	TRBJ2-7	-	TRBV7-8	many	CASSPRAVYKDEQYF	TGTGCCAGCAGCCCACGGGCCGTCTACAAGGACGAGCAGTACTTC
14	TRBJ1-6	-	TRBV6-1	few	CASNPTRPNSPLHF	TGTGCCAGCAATCCAACACGGCCTAATTCACCCCTCCACTTT
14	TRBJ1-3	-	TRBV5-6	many	CASSLGISGNTIYF	TGTGCCAGCAGCTTGGGTATCTCTGGAAACACCATATATTTT
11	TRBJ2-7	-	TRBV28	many	CASSLGLEQYF	TGTGCCAGCAGTTTAGGGCTCGAGCAGTACTTC
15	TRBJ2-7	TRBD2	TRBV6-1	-	CASSPKGGRTYEQYF	TGTGCCAGCAGCCCGAAGGGCGGGAGGACTTACGAGCAGTACTTC
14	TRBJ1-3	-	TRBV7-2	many	CASSLDGSGNTIYF	TGTGCCAGCAGCTTAGATGGCTCTGGAAACACCATATATTTT
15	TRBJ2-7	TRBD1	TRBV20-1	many	CSAITPGQGVYEQYF	TGCAGTGCTATTACCCCGGGACAGGGTGTTTACGAGCAGTACTTC
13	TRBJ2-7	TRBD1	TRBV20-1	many	CSAPGQAVYEQYF	TGCAGTGCACCGGGACAGGCTGTCTACGAGCAGTACTTC
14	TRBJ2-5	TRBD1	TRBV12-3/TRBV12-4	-	CASSYRGPQETQYF	TGTGCCAGCAGCTACAGGGGGCCCCAAGAGACCCAGTACTTC
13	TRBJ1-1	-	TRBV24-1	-	CATRASVNTEAFF	TGTGCCACCAGGGCGTCCGTGAACACTGAAGCTTTCTTT
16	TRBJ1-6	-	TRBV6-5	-	CASSYWASSYNSPLHF	TGTGCCAGCAGTTACTGGGCGAGCTCCTATAATTCACCCCTCCACTTT
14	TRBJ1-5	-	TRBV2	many	CASSGGLPREPQHF	TGTGCCAGCTCCGGGGGCCTCCCCCGGGAGCCCCAGCATTTT
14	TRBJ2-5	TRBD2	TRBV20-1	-	CSALKLADEETQYF	TGCAGTGCTCTAAAACTAGCGGATGAGGAGACCCAGTACTTC
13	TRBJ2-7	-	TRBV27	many	CASSLSGSYEQYF	TGTGCCAGCAGTTTGTCAGGTTCCTACGAGCAGTACTTC
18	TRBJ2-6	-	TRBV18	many	CASSPFPLGVRSANVLTF	TGTGCCAGCTCACCCTTTCCCCTTGGAGTCCGCTCGGCCAACGTCCTGACTTTC
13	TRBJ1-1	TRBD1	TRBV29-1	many	CSVLTGLDTEAFF	TGCAGCGTTTTGACAGGGCTTGACACTGAAGCTTTCTTT
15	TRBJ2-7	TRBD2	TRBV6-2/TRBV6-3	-	CASSWQLAGRYEQYF	TGTGCCAGCAGTTGGCAACTAGCGGGAAGATACGAGCAGTACTTC
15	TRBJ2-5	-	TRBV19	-	CASSRRDGYLETQYF	TGTGCCAGTAGTAGGAGGGACGGTTATCTAGAGACCCAGTACTTC
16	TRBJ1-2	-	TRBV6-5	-	CASSISSGTGNYGYTF	TGTGCCAGCAGTATCTCGTCCGGGACGGGAAACTATGGCTACACCTTC
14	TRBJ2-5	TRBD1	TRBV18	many	CASSPGTVQETQYF	TGTGCCAGCTCACCGGGGACAGTCCAAGAGACCCAGTACTTC
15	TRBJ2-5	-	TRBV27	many	CASSLSGNFRETQYF	TGTGCCAGCAGTTTATCAGGCAACTTTAGGGAGACCCAGTACTTC
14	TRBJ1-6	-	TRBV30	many	CAWSVRDTDSPLHF	TGTGCCTGGAGTGTACGGGACACGGATTCACCCCTCCACTTT
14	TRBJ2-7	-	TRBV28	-	CAISYRDTSYEQYF	TGTGCCATCTCGTACCGGGACACTTCCTACGAGCAGTACTTC
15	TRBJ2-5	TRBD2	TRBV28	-	CASTLGGSMKETQYF	TGTGCCAGCACCCTGGGGGGGAGTATGAAAGAGACCCAGTACTTC
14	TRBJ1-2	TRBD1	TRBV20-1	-	CSARSPGTGNGYTF	TGCAGTGCTAGATCGCCCGGGACAGGGAATGGCTACACCTTC
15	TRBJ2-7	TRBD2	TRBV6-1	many	CASSDWSSGDYEQYF	TGTGCCAGCAGTGATTGGTCTAGCGGGGATTACGAGCAGTACTTC
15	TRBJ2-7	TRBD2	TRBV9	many	CASSVTSEESYEQYF	TGTGCCAGCAGCGTAACTAGCGAGGAGTCCTACGAGCAGTACTTC
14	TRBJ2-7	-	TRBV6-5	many	CASSYVEVPYEQYF	TGTGCCAGCAGTTACGTCGAAGTCCCCTACGAGCAGTACTTC
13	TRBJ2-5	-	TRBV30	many	CAWSTAFQETQYF	TGTGCCTGGAGTACAGCTTTCCAAGAGACCCAGTACTTC